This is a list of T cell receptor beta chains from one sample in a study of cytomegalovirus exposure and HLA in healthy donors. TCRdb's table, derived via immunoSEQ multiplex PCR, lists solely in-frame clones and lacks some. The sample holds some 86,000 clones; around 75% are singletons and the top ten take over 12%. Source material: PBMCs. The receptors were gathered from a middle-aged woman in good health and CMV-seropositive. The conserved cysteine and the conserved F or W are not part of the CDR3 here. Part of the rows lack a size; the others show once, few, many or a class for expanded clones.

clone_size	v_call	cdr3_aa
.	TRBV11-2	ASSFNPLNEKLF
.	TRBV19	ASRDSISGNTIY
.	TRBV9	ASSVAGATNEKLF
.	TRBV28	ASSLGTHSDTQY
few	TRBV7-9	ASSVSTEAF
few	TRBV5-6	ASSLVGVYEQY
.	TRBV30	AWARGKGITLSNQPQH
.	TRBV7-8	ASSLARGGVDGYT
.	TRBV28	ASRYWTSGSSGANVLT
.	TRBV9	ASSARLAGLSSYNEQF
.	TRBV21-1	ATRTGAEQY
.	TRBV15	ATSTGYGSGNTIY
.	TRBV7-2	ASRVFAGARTDTQY
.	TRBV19	ASSIAGITDTQY
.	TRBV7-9	ASSRPGDLYEQY
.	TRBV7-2	ASSSDPGWTEAF
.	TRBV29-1	SGGPGETQY
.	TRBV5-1	ASSLDSPYTEAF
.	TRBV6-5	ASSYGAGELF
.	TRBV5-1	ASSLRLAGTETQY
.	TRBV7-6	ASSLAPSGGRNEQF
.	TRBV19	ASSISGFTEAF
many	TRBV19	ATWGRENTEAF
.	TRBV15	ATSRDRNAGAYEQY
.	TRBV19	ASSNSGGTPRSYEQY